This T cell receptor beta chain originates from a study of blood T cell repertoires in COVID-19. The wider study: Recovered status applied to Cohort 3 donors who had two consecutive negative PCRs. It also applied to those with clearance or with symptom resolution.

Membership in each cohort depended on participant-reported clinical history. CDR3 length: 15 residues. The V and J ends lost 0 bases and 4 bases respectively, with 10 bases between them. In germline, CDR1 is LGHDT, CDR2 YNNKEL (reference sequence). In the original analysis: Reference gene primer amplification yielded estimated nucleated cell counts. Some clones are missing from TCRdb's copy, which holds only in-frame ones; the method was immunoSEQ multiplex PCR. V and J calls and clone size follow that table, whereas D and trimming were derived from the DNA. The sample carries 350,000 to 450,000 clones, more than 70% recorded once.

The sample taken for sequencing was PBMCs or T cells enriched from blood (not recorded which). The rearrangement uses TRBV3-1 (or the pseudogene TRBV3-2) and TRBJ2-1; weak D call: TRBD2 (5 bases). This clonotype was sampled from a man aged 35-49 years in a cohort exposed to, infected with or recovered from COVID-19 (not recorded which). CDR3 DNA: TGTGCCAGCAGCCAAGAACTAGGGCGGTACAATGAGCAGTTCTTC. Translated, it gives CASSQELGRYNEQFF.